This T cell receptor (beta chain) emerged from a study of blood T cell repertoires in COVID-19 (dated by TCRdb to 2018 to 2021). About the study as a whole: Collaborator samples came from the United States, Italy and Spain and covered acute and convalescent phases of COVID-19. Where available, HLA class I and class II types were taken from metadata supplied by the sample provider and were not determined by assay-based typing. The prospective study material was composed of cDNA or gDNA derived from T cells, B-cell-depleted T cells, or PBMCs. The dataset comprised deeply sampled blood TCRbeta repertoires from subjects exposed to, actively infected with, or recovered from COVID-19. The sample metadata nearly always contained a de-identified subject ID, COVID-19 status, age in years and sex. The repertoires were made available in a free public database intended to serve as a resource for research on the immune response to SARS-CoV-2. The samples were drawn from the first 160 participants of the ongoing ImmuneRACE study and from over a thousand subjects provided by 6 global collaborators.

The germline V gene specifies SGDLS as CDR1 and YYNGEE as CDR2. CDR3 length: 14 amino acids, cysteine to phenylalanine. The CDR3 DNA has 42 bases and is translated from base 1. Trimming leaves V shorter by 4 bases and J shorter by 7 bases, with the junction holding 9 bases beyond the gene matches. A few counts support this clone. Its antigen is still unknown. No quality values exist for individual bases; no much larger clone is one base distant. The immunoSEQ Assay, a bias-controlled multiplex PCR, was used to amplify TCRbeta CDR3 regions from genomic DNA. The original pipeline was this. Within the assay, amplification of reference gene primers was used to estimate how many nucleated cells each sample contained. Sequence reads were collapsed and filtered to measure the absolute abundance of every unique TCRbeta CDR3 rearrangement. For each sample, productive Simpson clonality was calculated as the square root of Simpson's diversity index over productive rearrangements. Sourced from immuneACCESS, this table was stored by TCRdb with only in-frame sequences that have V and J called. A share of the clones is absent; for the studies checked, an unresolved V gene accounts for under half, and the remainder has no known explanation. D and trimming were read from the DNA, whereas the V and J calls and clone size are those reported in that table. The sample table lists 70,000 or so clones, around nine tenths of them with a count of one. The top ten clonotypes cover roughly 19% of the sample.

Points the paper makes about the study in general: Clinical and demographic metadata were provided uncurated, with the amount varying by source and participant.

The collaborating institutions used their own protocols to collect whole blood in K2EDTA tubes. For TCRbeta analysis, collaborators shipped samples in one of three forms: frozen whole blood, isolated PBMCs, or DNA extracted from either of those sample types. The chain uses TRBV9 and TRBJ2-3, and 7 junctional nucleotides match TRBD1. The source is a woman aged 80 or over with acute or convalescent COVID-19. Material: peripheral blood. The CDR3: CASSLFDRDHTQYF. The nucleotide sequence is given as TGTGCCAGCAGCCTCTTTGACAGGGACCATACGCAGTATTTT.